These 15 T cell receptor beta chains share one sample of origin, sequenced in a study of Ad26.COV2.S vaccination and SARS-CoV-2 variants. The assay was immunoSEQ multiplex PCR, and TCRdb's table has in-frame clones only and misses some. Among about 400,000 clones listed, roughly 90% were seen once. The treatment is: some 20 received Ad26.COV2.S at low or high dose, single or two shots; 5 received placebo; per-sample allocation not given. It was on day 63 after the first vaccine or placebo injection that samples were taken. The starting material was peripheral blood, obtained in a trial of Ad26.COV2.S vaccine versus placebo. These receptors originate from a person aged 18-65 years who received the Ad26.COV2.S COVID-19 vaccine or a placebo.

The chain couples TRBV4-2 to TRBJ2-3, with 8 bases identical to TRBD2. Trimming took 2 bases from V and 2 from J; bases not matched to a gene: 3. Per the germline V gene, CDR1 is LGHNA and CDR2 is YNFKEQ. CDR3 length: 15 amino acids. The CDR3 coding sequence is TGTGCCAGCAGCCAAACTAGCGGTAACACAGATACGCAGTATTTT. Encoded protein: CASSQTSGNTDTQYF.

In its sample, this clone was seen a few times. The rearrangement joins TRBV28 to TRBJ2-1; D unclear. The CDR3 loop spans 16 amino acids. V gave up 5 bases and J gave up 2 bases, with 16 bases separating them. In germline, CDR1 is MDHEN, CDR2 SYDVKM. The CDR3 nucleotides read TGTGCCAGCAGTCCAACGCCAGGTTTCCCCTACAATGAGCAGTTCTTC. Translated, it gives CASSPTPGFPYNEQFF.

This chain connects TRBV7-8 to TRBJ2-7; TRBD2 aligns across 8 bases. The CDR3 is made up of 17 amino acids. Germline V gene data show CDR1 as SGHVS and CDR2 as FQNEAQ. Unmatched junction bases numbered 12, after V lost 5 bases and J lost 0 bases. The CDR3 coding sequence is TGTGCCAGCAGCCGCCAGGCTCAGCGGGGGACCTCCTACGAGCAGTACTTC. Protein sequence: CASSRQAQRGTSYEQYF.

Points on this clone: This CDR3 is also generated by other DNA sequences in the sample. This sequence joins TRBV27 and TRBJ2-7; D is unresolved. Per germline, CDR1 MNHEY and CDR2 SMNVEV (reference sequence). Trimming took off 5 bases at V and 1 base at J, with 3 bases between the two ends. This CDR3 has 11 residues. The CDR3 here is CASSLSYEQYF. In DNA, the CDR3 is TGTGCCAGCAGTCTTTCCTACGAGCAGTACTTC.

Comment on this clone: Other nucleotide sequences in the sample specify the same CDR3. The chain couples TRBV20-1 to TRBJ2-7; maybe TRBD2 (5 bases). Germline CDR1 and CDR2: DFQATT and SNEGSKA (reference sequence). This CDR3 region has 11 residues. V lost 5 bases to trimming and J lost 0 bases, with 5 bases between them. The CDR3 DNA follows: TGCAGTGCTCGGGACTCCTACGAGCAGTACTTC. Translation gives CSARDSYEQYF.

The gene calls are TRBV6-5 and TRBJ2-7, with 8 nucleotides matching TRBD2. There are 15 residues in the CDR3. The germline CDR1 and CDR2 sequences are MNHEY and SVGAGI. After removal of 6 bases from V and 0 bases from J, the junction contained 7 bases not matched to a gene. For the CDR3, the DNA is TGTGCCAGCAGGCCCCAGCGGGGGAGCTCCTACGAGCAGTACTTC. This codes for CASRPQRGSSYEQYF.

The chain has TRBV11-3 and TRBJ2-1; D might be TRBD1 (6 bases). The length of the CDR3 is 14 residues. In germline, CDR1 is SGHNT, CDR2 YENEEA. V was cut by 4 bases and J by 4 bases, with 11 bases left in between. CDR3 DNA sequence: TGTGCCAGCAGCTCCTCAGGGGATTACAATGAGCAGTTCTTC. It encodes CASSSSGDYNEQFF.

V gene TRBV30 combines with J gene TRBJ1-1; the D is unclear. Germline-derived CDR1 and CDR2 are GTSNPN and SVGIG (reference sequence). The CDR3 length is 13 residues. Deletions cut 2 bases from V and 1 base from J, with 8 bases between. The CDR3 nucleotides are TGTGCCTGGAGTCGAAGGGAGAACACTGAAGCTTTCTTT. Protein product: CAWSRRENTEAFF.

The V gene is TRBV10-3, the J gene TRBJ2-5, with a weak D call TRBD2 (6 bases). Germline values: CDR1 ENHRY, CDR2 SYGVKD. This CDR3 contains 14 residues. V was clipped by 6 bases and J by 3 bases, with 14 bases between them. In DNA form, the CDR3 reads TGTGCCATCAGGGCGGGACCTCCGGAAGAGACCCAGTACTTC. Translation gives CAIRAGPPEETQYF.

The chain recombines TRBV11-3 with TRBJ2-5, with 9 bases that match TRBD2. Germline CDR1 and CDR2: SGHNT and YENEEA. The CDR3 sequence is 15 residues long. Unmatched junction bases numbered 4, after V lost 3 bases and J lost 2 bases. CDR3 bases: TGTGCCAGCAGCTTCCGAGCGGGGGGTCAAGAGACCCAGTACTTC. This gives the protein CASSFRAGGQETQYF.

The chain links TRBV27 to TRBJ1-2; a weak D match, TRBD1 (5 bases). V was cut by 5 bases and J by 6 bases, with 19 bases left in between. Germline CDR1 is MNHEY and CDR2 is SMNVEV (reference sequence). The length of the CDR3 is 15 residues. In DNA form, the CDR3 reads TGTGCCAGCAGTCCGACGGGACGCACGCGGGATGGCTACACCTTC. Translated: CASSPTGRTRDGYTF.

This chain links TRBV9 with TRBJ2-3; D call uncertain. Trimming shortened V by 5 bases and J by 3 bases, and 7 bases separated the two germline ends. This CDR3 spans 12 amino acids. Germline V gene data show CDR1 as SGDLS and CDR2 as YYNGEE. The CDR3 sequence is CASSLLTDTQYF. The CDR3 nucleotides read TGTGCCAGCAGTCTTTTAACAGATACGCAGTATTTT. Combining the CDR3 with reference TRBV9 and TRBJ2-3 gives the whole variable domain DSGVTQTPKHLITATGQRVTLRCSPRSGDLSVYWYQQSLDQGLQFLIQYYNGEERAKGNILERFSAQQFPDLHSELNLSSLELGDSALYFCASSLLTDTQYFGPGTRLTVL.

The chain has TRBV5-4 and TRBJ1-2, with a weak D call TRBD1 (6 bases). This CDR3 comprises 15 residues. Germline loops: CDR1 SGHNT, CDR2 YYREEE (reference sequence). V lost 3 bases and J 0 bases, leaving 12 bases between the germline ends. The CDR3 is CASSSPQGPNYGYTF. CDR3 DNA: TGTGCCAGCAGCTCACCACAGGGACCTAACTATGGCTACACCTTC.

This chain links TRBV27 with TRBJ1-3; tentatively, D is TRBD1 (5 bases). Trimming cost V 6 bases and J 2 bases, with 11 bases left between them. Germline V gives CDR1 MNHEY, CDR2 SMNVEV (reference sequence). The CDR3 is made up of 14 amino acids. The CDR3 region is CASRGVNAGNTIYF. The CDR3 DNA follows: TGTGCCAGCAGGGGGGTTAATGCTGGAAACACCATATATTTT.

The chain links TRBV29-1 to TRBJ2-1; D possibly uses TRBD1 or TRBD2 (5 bases each). Germline V gene data show CDR1 as SQVTM and CDR2 as ANQGSEA. The V gene lost 7 bases and the J gene lost 8 bases, with 12 bases spanning the gap. CDR3 size: 11 residues. CDR3 sequence (DNA): TGCAGCGCCCTCCGAGGGGATGAGCAGTTCTTC. Translation: CSALRGDEQFF.